This T cell receptor beta chain is drawn from a study of OX40 agonist ivuxolimab in advanced cancers. Turning to the study itself: Of the patients, three showed partial responses, one with hepatocellular carcinoma and two with cutaneous melanoma.

Sequencing was performed with immunoSEQ multiplex PCR; in TCRdb, only in-frame clones are kept and a portion is missing. This table holds about 97,000 clones, less than 90% found once. About this clone itself: Its specificity is not known.

Overall study results and limits: At 0.1 to 3.0 mg/kg and by week 6, CD4+ and CD8+ T cells in the blood had expanded clonally. The authors also found low normalized T-cell clonal expansion in some nonresponders.

The sample here was CD4+ or CD8+ T cells sorted from blood, taken in a trial of the OX40 agonist ivuxolimab. The receptor comes from an adult with an advanced solid tumor such as melanoma, head and neck, liver or kidney cancer.

The CDR3 nucleotides read TGTGCCAGTAACCACAGGGGGGACACTGAAGCTTTCTTT. It yields the protein CASNHRGDTEAFF. This rearrangement joins TRBV19 to TRBJ1-1; 8 nucleotides agree with TRBD1. V was pared by 7 bases and J by 3 bases, with 4 bases of the junction left unmatched. The germline CDR1 and CDR2 sequences are LNHDA and SQIVND (reference sequence). The CDR3 consists of 13 residues.